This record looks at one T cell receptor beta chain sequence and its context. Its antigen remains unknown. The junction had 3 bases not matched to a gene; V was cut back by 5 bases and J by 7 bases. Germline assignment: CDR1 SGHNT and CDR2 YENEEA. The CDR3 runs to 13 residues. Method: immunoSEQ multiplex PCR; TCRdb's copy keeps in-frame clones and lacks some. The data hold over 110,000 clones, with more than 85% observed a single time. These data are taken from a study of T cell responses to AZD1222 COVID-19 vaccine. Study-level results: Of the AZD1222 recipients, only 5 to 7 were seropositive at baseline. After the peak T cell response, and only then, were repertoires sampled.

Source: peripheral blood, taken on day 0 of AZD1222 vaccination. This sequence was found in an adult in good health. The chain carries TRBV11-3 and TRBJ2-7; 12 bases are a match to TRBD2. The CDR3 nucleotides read TGTGCCAGCAGCCGCACTAGCGGGGGGGAGCAGTACTTC. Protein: CASSRTSGGEQYF.